Below, one TCR beta chain is given with its context. Its specificity is not known. One end of the junction fails to match germline, which may point to a read error. Unique molecular identifiers tagged the TCR beta cDNA libraries. TCRdb independently ran MiXCR on the PCR reads; one entry per CDR3 protein. The sample lists approximately 400,000 distinct CDR3 sequences; 30% to 45% were seen once. These data come from a study of post-analysis software for immune sequencing data. Broader study findings: Patients carried five TRBV segments more frequently than controls did, and TRBV5-6, TRBV5-1 and TRBV20-1 were among them.

CDR3 size: 15 residues. Germline V CDR1 and CDR2: MGHRA, YSYEKL. This clonotype was obtained from a girl between 5 and 17 years old with multiple sclerosis. The chain uses TRBV4-1 and TRBJ1-2, with D unresolved. The specimen sequenced was blood. CDR3 sequence (DNA): TGCGCCATCAGCCAAGAGGCTGGGAAGGGCTATGGCTACACCTTC. It specifies CAISQEAGKGYGYTF.